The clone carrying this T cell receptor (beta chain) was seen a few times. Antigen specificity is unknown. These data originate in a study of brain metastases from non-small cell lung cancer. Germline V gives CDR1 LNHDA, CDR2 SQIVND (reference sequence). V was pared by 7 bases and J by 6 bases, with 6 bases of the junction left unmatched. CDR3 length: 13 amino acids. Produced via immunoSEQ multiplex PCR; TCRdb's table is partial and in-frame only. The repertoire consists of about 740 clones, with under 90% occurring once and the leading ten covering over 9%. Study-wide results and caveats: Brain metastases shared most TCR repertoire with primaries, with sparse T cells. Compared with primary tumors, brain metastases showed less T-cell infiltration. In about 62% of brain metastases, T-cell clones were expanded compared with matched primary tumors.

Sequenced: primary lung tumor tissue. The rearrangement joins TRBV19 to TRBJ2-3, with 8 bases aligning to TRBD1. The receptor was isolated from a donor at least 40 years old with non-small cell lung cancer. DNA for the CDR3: TGTGCCAGTAAGCAGGGGGCCGGGGATACGCAGTATTTT. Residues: CASKQGAGDTQYF.